This section outlines one T cell receptor beta chain sequence together with its context. The data stem from a study of blood T cell repertoires in COVID-19. The CDR3 has 12 residues. Germline V CDR1 and CDR2: GTSNPN, SVGIG (reference sequence). The V and J ends lost 5 bases and 3 bases, in that order; junction bases with no gene match: 0. Using immunoSEQ multiplex PCR, the repertoire was profiled, and TCRdb retains in-frame clones only, with some absent. Of more than 70,000 clones listed, approximately 86% are singletons. The sequenced sample consisted of peripheral blood. The V call is TRBV30, the J call TRBJ2-7, with 11 bases that match TRBD1. This sequence was found in a man in his fifties with active or convalescent COVID-19. The CDR3 sequence: CAWGTGGYEQYF. The CDR3 coding sequence is TGTGCCTGGGGGACAGGGGGCTACGAGCAGTACTTC.